This T cell receptor beta chain was captured in a study of blood T cell repertoires in COVID-19. CDR1 SGHAT and CDR2 FQNNGV come from the germline V gene. The CDR3 sequence is 17 residues long. After removal of 1 base from V and 0 bases from J, the junction contained 6 bases not matched to a gene. The authors' processing: Estimates of nucleated cell counts were drawn from the amplification of reference gene primers. Profiling relied on immunoSEQ multiplex PCR, and the TCRdb table lists in-frame clones only, not all of them. For V, J and clone size, that table is used; D and trimming come from the DNA. Of roughly 89,000 clones listed, 80% are singletons.

This receptor was identified in a woman in her seventies with acute or convalescent COVID-19. Sequenced material: peripheral blood. The J gene is TRBJ1-2, the V gene TRBV11-2, with 9 positions matching TRBD1. CDR3 protein: CASSLGTGVITNYGYTF. The CDR3 DNA is TGTGCCAGCAGCTTAGGGACAGGGGTAATAACTAACTATGGCTACACCTTC.